This T cell receptor (beta chain) emerged from a study of T cells in localized non-small cell lung cancer. Produced via immunoSEQ multiplex PCR; TCRdb's table is partial and in-frame only. The table shows roughly 34,000 clones, with approximately 90% occurring only once. The CDR3 is made up of 16 amino acids. With V trimmed by 4 bases and J by 3 bases, 4 bases remained unmatched. The rearrangement joins TRBV23-1 to TRBJ1-5, with 12 bases aligning to TRBD1. TRBV23-1 is given ORF status, its function remaining uncertain. The sequenced sample was peripheral blood mononuclear cells, obtained before any cancer treatment. This TCR came from a man between 35 and 75 years old with stage III lung adenocarcinoma. The CDR3 loop is CASSPWGQGANQPQHF. For the CDR3, the DNA is TGCGCCAGCAGTCCATGGGGACAGGGGGCCAATCAGCCCCAGCATTTT.